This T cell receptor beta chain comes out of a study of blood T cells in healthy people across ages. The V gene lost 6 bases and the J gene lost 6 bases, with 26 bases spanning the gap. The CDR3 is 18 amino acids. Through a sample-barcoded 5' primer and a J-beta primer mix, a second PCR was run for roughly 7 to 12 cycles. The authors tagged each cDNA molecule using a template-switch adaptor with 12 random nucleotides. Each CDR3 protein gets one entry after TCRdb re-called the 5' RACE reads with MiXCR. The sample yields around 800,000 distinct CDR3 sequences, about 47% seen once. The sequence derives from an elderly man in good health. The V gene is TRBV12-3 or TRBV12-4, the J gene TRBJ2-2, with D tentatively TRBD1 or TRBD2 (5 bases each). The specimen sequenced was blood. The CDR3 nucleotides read TGTGCCAGCAGCGACGTGGGTAGGCTAGTGGGGGTCGCCGGGGAGCTGTTTTTT. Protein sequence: CASSDVGRLVGVAGELFF.